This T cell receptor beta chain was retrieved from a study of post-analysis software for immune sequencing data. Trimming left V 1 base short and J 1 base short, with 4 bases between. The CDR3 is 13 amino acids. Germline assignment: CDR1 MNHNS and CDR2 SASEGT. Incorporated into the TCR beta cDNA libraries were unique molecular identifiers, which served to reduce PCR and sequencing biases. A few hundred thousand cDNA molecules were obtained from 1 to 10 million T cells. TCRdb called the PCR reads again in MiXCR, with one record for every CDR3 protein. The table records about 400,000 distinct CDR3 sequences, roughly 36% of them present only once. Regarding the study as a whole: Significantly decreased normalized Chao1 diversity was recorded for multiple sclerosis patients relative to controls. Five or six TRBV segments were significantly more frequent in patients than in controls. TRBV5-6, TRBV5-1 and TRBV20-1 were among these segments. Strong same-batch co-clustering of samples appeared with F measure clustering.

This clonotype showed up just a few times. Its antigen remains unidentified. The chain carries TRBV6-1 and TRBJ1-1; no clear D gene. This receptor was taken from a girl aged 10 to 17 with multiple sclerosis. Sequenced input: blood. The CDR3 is CASSEVGNTEAFF. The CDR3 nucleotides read TGTGCCAGCAGTGAAGTCGGGAACACTGAAGCTTTCTTT.